Listed here are 7 T cell receptor beta chains from one sample, sequenced in a study of T cells after posttransplantation cyclophosphamide. Libraries were prepared by immunoSEQ multiplex PCR; TCRdb keeps only in-frame clonotypes and omits some of them. The sample shows about 7,500 clones, none of them appearing just once. Cyclophosphamide on days +3 and +4 followed busulfan-fludarabine conditioning and a marrow graft. The sample in question was PBMCs, obtained after allogeneic stem cell transplant with posttransplant cyclophosphamide. All receptors come from a female patient between 50 and 59 years old who received an allogeneic stem cell transplant from a related donor, was CMV-positive, and had no GVHD. Some T cells here may be from the graft donor.

This clone was seen ten or more times. V and J are TRBV5-6 and TRBJ2-5, with D possibly TRBD1 on 5 matching bases. The CDR3 has 13 amino acids. The V end was cut by 3 bases, the J end by 6 bases, with 12 bases between. Germline V gives CDR1 SGHDT, CDR2 YYEEEE. DNA for the CDR3: TGTGCCAGCAGCTCCTCGGCAGGGAAGACCCAGTACTTC. This gives the protein CASSSSAGKTQYF.

This clone was found many times. This chain uses TRBV5-4 with TRBJ1-3; D remains ambiguous. Germline CDR1 SGHNT, CDR2 YYREEE (reference sequence). The germline V and J ends were trimmed by 3 bases and 3 bases, with 13 bases remaining between them. The CDR3 runs 15 residues. CDR3 nucleotide sequence: TGTGCCAGCAGCTCGGGGTCTCAAGGTGGAAACACCATATATTTT. It codes for CASSSGSQGGNTIYF.

This clone has a count of ten or more. The gene calls are TRBV12-3 or TRBV12-4 and TRBJ1-2, with D perhaps TRBD1 (6 bases). The ends were cut back, 8 bases at V and 7 bases at J, with 20 bases in the middle. CDR3 size: 14 residues. The CDR3 sequence: CASELGGGVGGYTF. The CDR3 DNA follows: TGTGCCAGCGAACTCGGCGGGGGCGTCGGTGGCTACACCTTC.

This clone appeared many times. The chain couples TRBV9 to TRBJ2-1; 7 bases line up with TRBD2. V shed 5 bases and J 4 bases; nucleotides not matched to a gene: 6. Germline assignment: CDR1 SGDLS and CDR2 YYNGEE. The CDR3 is 14 residues long. The CDR3 nucleotides are TGTGCCAGCAGTTCTCGGGGGGAATACAATGAGCAGTTCTTC. It specifies CASSSRGEYNEQFF.

Many counts were recorded for this clone. The chain couples TRBV28 to TRBJ2-7; D remains ambiguous. Trimming shortened V by 4 bases and J by 3 bases, and 16 bases separated the two germline ends. CDR3 length equals 15 residues. CDR1 MDHEN and CDR2 SYDVKM come from the germline V gene. CDR3 amino acids: CASSSLEYRVYEQYF. In DNA, the CDR3 is TGTGCCAGCAGTTCCCTCGAATACAGAGTCTACGAGCAGTACTTC.

At least ten counts were recorded for this clone. V gene TRBV25-1 combines with J gene TRBJ2-3; TRBD1 is a possible D gene (5 bases). CDR3 length: 13 residues. V dropped 3 bases and J dropped 5 bases, with 9 bases sitting between them. Germline CDR1 and CDR2: MGHDK and SYGVNS. CDR3 in amino acids: CASSDQGRDTQYF. In DNA form, the CDR3 reads TGTGCCAGCAGTGATCAGGGAAGAGATACGCAGTATTTT.

This clone was seen ten or more times. The V gene is TRBV6-6, the J gene TRBJ1-2; D might be TRBD1 (5 bases). The CDR3 spans 12 residues. The germline gives CDR1 MNHNY, CDR2 SVGAGI (reference sequence). V lost 10 bases, J lost 5 bases, and 14 bases lay in between. The CDR3: CATQAPQYGYTF. Written as DNA, the CDR3 is TGTGCCACACAGGCTCCACAATATGGCTACACCTTC.